The 23 T cell receptor beta chains in this list originate from one sample, sequenced in a study of cytomegalovirus exposure and HLA in healthy donors. Primers: 60 Vbeta forward and 13 Jbeta reverse. Profiled with immunoSEQ multiplex PCR; TCRdb holds only in-frame clones, not every one. The data show 100,000 or so clones, approximately 82% seen once. The sequenced material came from PBMCs. Receptors were obtained from a man aged 40-50 years in good health and CMV-seropositive.

V usage is TRBV6-5 and J usage is TRBJ2-5, with D possibly matching TRBD2 (6 bases). The CDR3 runs 14 residues. The V end lost 5 bases, the J end lost 5 bases, and 15 bases lay between the germline ends. Germline CDR1 reads MNHEY; CDR2 reads SVGAGI. CDR3 sequence (DNA): TGTGCCAGCAGTGGGGCGGGTGGGGGGGAGACCCAGTACTTC. This gives the protein CASSGAGGGETQYF.

J is TRBJ2-3 and V is TRBV19; D is possibly TRBD1 (6 bases). CDR3 size: 15 residues. Trimming removed 5 bases at V and 2 bases at J, with 14 bases between. The germline CDR1 and CDR2 sequences are LNHDA and SQIVND (reference sequence). This chain's CDR3 is CASSDRDTSTDTQYF. CDR3 nucleotide sequence: TGTGCCAGTAGTGACCGGGACACCTCCACAGATACGCAGTATTTT.

V and J are TRBV21-1 and TRBJ2-6; the D segment call TRBD2 is taken from the table without a DNA check. TRBV21-1 is a pseudogene segment. The CDR3 contains 17 residues. CDR3 region: CASSKGEEGSGANVLTF. The DNA of the CDR3 is TGTGCCAGCAGCAAAGGGGAGGAGGGGTCTGGGGCCAACGTCCTGACTTTC.

Comment on this clone: Other DNA sequences in this specimen translate into the identical CDR3. This chain uses TRBV30 with TRBJ2-3; TRBD2 might be the D (6 bases). Germline loops: CDR1 GTSNPN, CDR2 SVGIG (reference sequence). V lost 4 bases, J lost 8 bases, and 22 bases lay in between. CDR3 size: 15 residues. The CDR3 region is CAWTRGGTPRGTQYF. The DNA for the CDR3 is TGTGCCTGGACTCGAGGCGGGACCCCCCGAGGTACGCAGTATTTT.

This clone was counted only a few times. This rearrangement joins TRBV19 to TRBJ1-5, with TRBD1 identical over 7 bases. Trimming removed 6 bases from V and 6 bases from J; junction bases left unmatched: 8. CDR3 length equals 14 residues. The germline CDR1 and CDR2 sequences are LNHDA and SQIVND (reference sequence). The CDR3 DNA sequence: TGTGCCAGTAGCCCCACAGGGGTTCTTCAGCCCCAGCATTTT. It translates to CASSPTGVLQPQHF.

This chain connects TRBV6-6 to TRBJ1-5, with a weak D call TRBD1 (6 bases). Per germline, CDR1 MNHNY and CDR2 SVGAGI (reference sequence). The CDR3 length is 15 residues. Trimming pared 6 bases from V and 4 bases from J, leaving 16 bases between. The CDR3: CASSRPGQGNQPQHF. The CDR3 nucleotides are TGTGCCAGCAGCAGACCGGGACAAGGGAATCAGCCCCAGCATTTT.

The V and J genes are TRBV11-2 and TRBJ2-1; possible D gene TRBD2, 6 bases. The CDR3 length is 14 residues. Per the germline V gene, CDR1 is SGHAT and CDR2 is FQNNGV. V dropped 9 bases and J dropped 7 bases, with 19 bases sitting between them. The chain's CDR3 is CASNGGIVENEQFF. The CDR3 nucleotides are TGTGCCAGTAATGGGGGGATTGTTGAAAATGAGCAGTTCTTC. Using reference TRBV11-2 and TRBJ2-1 for the parts outside the CDR3, the full variable domain is EAGVAQSPRYKIIEKRQSVAFWCNPISGHATLYWYQQILGQGPKLLIQFQNNGVVDDSQLPKDRFSAERLKGVDSTLKIQPAKLEDSAVYLCASNGGIVENEQFFGPGTRLTVL.

J is TRBJ2-1 and V is TRBV11-1; TRBD1 is a possible D gene (6 bases). The germline V gene has CDR1 SGHAT and CDR2 FQDESV (reference sequence). With 5 bases removed from V and 6 bases from J, the gap between germline ends came to 11 bases. This CDR3 contains 13 residues. The CDR3 DNA sequence: TGTGCCAGCAGCCGGACAGTCCTCAATGAGCAGTTCTTC. Protein product: CASSRTVLNEQFF.

The chain couples TRBV7-3 to TRBJ2-5; the D gene is possibly TRBD1 (5 bases). V was shortened by 0 bases and J by 4 bases, with 12 bases between the two germline ends. The CDR3 has 15 residues. From germline, CDR1 is SGHTA and CDR2 FQGTGA. CDR3 residues: CASSLTGAARETQYF. The CDR3 coding sequence is TGTGCCAGCAGCTTAACAGGGGCCGCCCGAGAGACCCAGTACTTC.

This clone was counted a few times. This chain joins TRBV7-2 and TRBJ2-7; D ambiguous. CDR1 is SGHTA, CDR2 FQGNSA, per germline. The length of the CDR3 is 13 residues. V was clipped by 2 bases and J by 3 bases, with 8 bases between them. CDR3 loop: CASSLFPRYEQYF. DNA for the CDR3: TGTGCCAGCAGCTTATTCCCTCGCTACGAGCAGTACTTC.

The CDR3, as DNA: TGCGCCAGCAGCCCCCGGGACAGGGAACGCTCTGGGGCCAACGTCCTGACTTTC. Its translation: CASSPRDRERSGANVLTF. This chain joins TRBV5-1 and TRBJ2-6; 9 positions agree with TRBD1. Trimming removed 4 bases from V and 0 bases from J; junction bases left unmatched: 8. This CDR3 has 18 residues. Germline-derived CDR1 and CDR2 are SGHRS and YFSETQ.

The rearrangement links TRBV4-1 to TRBJ2-3; D is unresolved. Germline assignment: CDR1 MGHRA and CDR2 YSYEKL. Trimming left V 4 bases short and J 0 bases short, with 8 bases between. The CDR3 extends over 14 amino acids. DNA for the CDR3: TGCGCCAGCAGCCCACGCGAGAGCACAGATACGCAGTATTTT. The encoded protein is CASSPRESTDTQYF.

This clone was seen more than once but under ten times. V usage is TRBV5-4 and J usage is TRBJ1-3, with a weak D call TRBD1 (6 bases). V lost 0 bases, J lost 0 bases, and 16 bases lay in between. Per the germline V gene, CDR1 is SGHNT and CDR2 is YYREEE (reference sequence). CDR3 length: 18 residues. CDR3 sequence: CASSLGVPQGPSGNTIYF. The CDR3, as DNA: TGTGCCAGCAGCTTGGGGGTCCCACAGGGACCCTCTGGAAACACCATATATTTT.

The DNA for the CDR3 is TGTGCCAGCACCCACAAGGCGGGGGCGTTATGGAATACGCAGTATTTT. Protein sequence: CASTHKAGALWNTQYF. This chain uses TRBV5-4 with TRBJ2-3; TRBD2 is a possible D gene (7 bases). The CDR3 runs to 16 residues. Trimming pared 6 bases from V and 7 bases from J, leaving 24 bases between. In germline, CDR1 is SGHNT, CDR2 YYREEE (reference sequence).

This clone showed up just a few times. The chain joins TRBV6-5 to TRBJ1-1; 8 bases map to TRBD1. Germline trimming cut 6 bases from V and 8 bases from J; bases unmatched to any gene: 5. The V gene's germline CDR1 is MNHEY and CDR2 SVGAGI. The CDR3 runs 12 residues. In DNA, the CDR3 is TGTGCCAGCAGCAGTAGGGACAGGGAAGCTTTCTTT. It translates to CASSSRDREAFF.

The chain combines TRBV29-1 with TRBJ2-5; D might be TRBD1 (7 bases). Germline V CDR1 and CDR2: SQVTM, ANQGSEA. Between the trimmed V and J ends, which lost 2 bases and 5 bases, there was a span of 9 bases. There are 12 residues in the CDR3. The CDR3 coding sequence is TGCAGCGTTGAATCAGGGGGGGAGACCCAGTACTTC. It is translated as CSVESGGETQYF.

The chain's CDR3 is CSRTSGSTDTQYF. DNA of the CDR3: TGCAGCAGGACTAGCGGGAGCACAGATACGCAGTATTTT. The chain carries TRBV29-1 and TRBJ2-3, with 11 bases fitting TRBD2. The CDR3 has 13 amino acids. Germline CDR1 SQVTM, CDR2 ANQGSEA. V shed 8 bases and J 0 bases; nucleotides not matched to a gene: 1.

V gene TRBV19 combines with J gene TRBJ2-3; tentatively, D is TRBD2 (6 bases). The germline V gene has CDR1 LNHDA and CDR2 SQIVND (reference sequence). The length of the CDR3 is 13 residues. V gave up 3 bases and J gave up 4 bases, with 8 bases separating them. The CDR3, as DNA: TGTGCCAGTAGTATGCGGGAACCAGATACGCAGTATTTT. This sequence encodes CASSMREPDTQYF.

The table lists this clone with a few counts. J is TRBJ2-7 and V is TRBV4-1; no firm D call. With 0 bases removed from V and 3 bases from J, the gap between germline ends came to 12 bases. The CDR3 consists of 15 residues. The V gene's germline CDR1 is MGHRA and CDR2 YSYEKL. The CDR3 here is CASSQDLGRHYEQYF. For the CDR3, the DNA is TGCGCCAGCAGCCAAGACCTCGGCAGGCACTACGAGCAGTACTTC.

This clone is a singleton in its sample. The chain employs TRBV28 and TRBJ2-7, with 13 bases identical to TRBD2. Germline loops: CDR1 MDHEN, CDR2 SYDVKM. The CDR3 totals 17 residues. Unmatched junction bases numbered 8, after V lost 4 bases and J lost 2 bases. The CDR3 reads CASSSRLAGGQTYEQYF. DNA of the CDR3: TGTGCCAGCAGTTCGCGACTAGCGGGAGGACAGACCTACGAGCAGTACTTC.

The rearrangement uses TRBV30 and TRBJ2-1; TRBD1 agrees at 7 bases. The trim removed 3 bases at V and 8 bases at J, leaving 1 base unmatched. The V gene's germline CDR1 is GTSNPN and CDR2 SVGIG (reference sequence). This CDR3 region has 11 residues. For the CDR3, the DNA is TGTGCCTGGAGAGGGGGCGATGAGCAGTTCTTC. It translates to CAWRGGDEQFF.

The chain couples TRBV2 to TRBJ1-1, with TRBD1 matching over 8 bases. CDR1 and CDR2 (germline): SNHLY, FYNNEI. The CDR3 runs to 13 residues. Germline trimming cut 6 bases from V and 1 base from J; bases unmatched to any gene: 1. CDR3: CASRGTGNTEAFF. The CDR3 DNA reads TGTGCCAGCAGGGGGACAGGGAACACTGAAGCTTTCTTT. Supplemented by reference TRBV2 and TRBJ1-1, the full variable domain reads EPEVTQTPSHQVTQMGQEVILRCVPISNHLYFYWYRQILGQKVEFLVSFYNNEISEKSEIFDDQFSVERPDGSNFTLKIRSTKLEDSAMYFCASRGTGNTEAFFGQGTRLTVV.

The CDR3 DNA reads as TGTGCCAGTAGTACCTTGGGACAGGGGTCCCAGCCCCAGCATTTT. Its translation is CASSTLGQGSQPQHF. The rearrangement uses TRBV19 and TRBJ1-5; 10 bases match TRBD1. Germline V gene lookup returns CDR1 LNHDA and CDR2 SQIVND (reference sequence). This CDR3 has 15 amino acids. With 4 bases clipped from V and 7 bases from J, the junction kept 7 bases outside the gene matches. The variable domain in full, with the rest retrieved from reference TRBV19 and TRBJ1-5, is DGGITQSPKYLFRKEGQNVTLSCEQNLNHDAMYWYRQDPGQGLRLIYYSQIVNDFQKGDIAEGYSVSREKKESFPLTVTSAQKNPTAFYLCASSTLGQGSQPQHFGDGTRLSIL.